This TCR beta chain was identified in a study of blood T cells in healthy people across ages. Overall study findings and caveats: Unsorted PBMCs ruled out conclusive naive versus antigen-experienced comparison. Relative to aged donors, long-lived donors carried more naive CD4+ cells and displayed higher diversity.

PBMCs were isolated at a quantity of at least 6 million per sample. Primed by a sample-barcoded 5' primer and a J-beta primer mix, a second PCR proceeded for roughly 7 to 11 cycles. TCRdb called the 5' RACE reads again in MiXCR, with one record for every CDR3 protein. The profile shows about 680,000 distinct CDR3 sequences, roughly 50% of them singletons. The CDR3 consists of 15 residues. J was trimmed by 6 bases and V by 2 bases; bases with no gene match: 8. Germline V gene sequence: CDR1 SGHTA, CDR2 FQGTGA. Details on this clonotype: Antigen specificity is unknown.

V usage is TRBV7-3 and J usage is TRBJ1-1; 8 nucleotides align to TRBD1. This TCR came from a woman aged 55-69 years in good health. Sequencing used blood. CDR3 residues: CASSLWAGGIAEAFF. The CDR3 coding sequence is TGTGCCAGCAGCTTATGGGCAGGGGGCATCGCTGAAGCTTTCTTT.